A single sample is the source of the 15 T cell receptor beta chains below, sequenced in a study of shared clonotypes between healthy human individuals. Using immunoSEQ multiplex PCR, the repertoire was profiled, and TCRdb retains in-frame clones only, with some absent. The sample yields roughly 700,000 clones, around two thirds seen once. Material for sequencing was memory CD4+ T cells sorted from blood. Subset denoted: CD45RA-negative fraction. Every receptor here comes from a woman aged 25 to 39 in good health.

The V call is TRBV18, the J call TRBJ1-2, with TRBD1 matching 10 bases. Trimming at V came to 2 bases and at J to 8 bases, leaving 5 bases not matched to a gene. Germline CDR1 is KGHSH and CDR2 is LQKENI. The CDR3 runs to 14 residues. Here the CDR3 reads CASSPSGTGVGYTF. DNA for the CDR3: TGTGCCAGCTCACCATCCGGGACAGGGGTCGGCTACACCTTC.

The CDR3 nucleotides read TGTGCCAGCAGCTTAGGGGCTAGCGGAGACTACAATGAGCAGTTCTTC. Translation: CASSLGASGDYNEQFF. V and J are TRBV7-9 and TRBJ2-1; 7 nucleotides match TRBD2. The length of the CDR3 is 16 residues. In germline, CDR1 is SEHNR, CDR2 FQNEAQ (reference sequence). V lost 1 base to trimming and J lost 3 bases; unmatched junction nucleotides: 6.

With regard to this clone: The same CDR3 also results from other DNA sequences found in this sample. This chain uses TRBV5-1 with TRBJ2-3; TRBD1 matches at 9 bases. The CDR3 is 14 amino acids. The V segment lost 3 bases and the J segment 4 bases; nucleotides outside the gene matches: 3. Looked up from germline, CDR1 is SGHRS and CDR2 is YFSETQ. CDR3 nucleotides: TGCGCCAGCAGCTCGGGACAGGGCTCAGATACGCAGTATTTT. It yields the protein CASSSGQGSDTQYF.

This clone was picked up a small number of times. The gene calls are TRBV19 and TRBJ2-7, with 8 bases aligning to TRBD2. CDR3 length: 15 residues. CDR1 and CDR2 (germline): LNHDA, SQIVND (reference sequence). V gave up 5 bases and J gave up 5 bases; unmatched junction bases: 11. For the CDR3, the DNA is TGTGCCAGTAGTGGTCCGGGAGGGTTCCTCGACGAGCAGTACTTC. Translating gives CASSGPGGFLDEQYF.

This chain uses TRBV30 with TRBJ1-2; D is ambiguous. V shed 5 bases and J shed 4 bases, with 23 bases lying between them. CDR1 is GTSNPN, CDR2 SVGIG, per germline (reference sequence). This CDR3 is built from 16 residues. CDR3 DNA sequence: TGTGCCTGGGGCAATCCCGCTGGAGGGAAGCCCTATGGCTACACCTTC. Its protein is CAWGNPAGGKPYGYTF.

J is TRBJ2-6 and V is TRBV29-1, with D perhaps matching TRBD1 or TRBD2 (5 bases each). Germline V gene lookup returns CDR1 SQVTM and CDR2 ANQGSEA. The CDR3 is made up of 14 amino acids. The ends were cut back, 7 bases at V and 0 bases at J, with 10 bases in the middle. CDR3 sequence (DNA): TGCAGCGCCCGGGGCGGCTCTGGGGCCAACGTCCTGACTTTC. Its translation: CSARGGSGANVLTF.

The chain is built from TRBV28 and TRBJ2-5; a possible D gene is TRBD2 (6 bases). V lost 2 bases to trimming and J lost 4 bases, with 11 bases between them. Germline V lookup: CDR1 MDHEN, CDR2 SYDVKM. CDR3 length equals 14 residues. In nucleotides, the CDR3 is TGTGCCAGCAGTTTAGGAGGGGTCGGAGAGACCCAGTACTTC. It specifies CASSLGGVGETQYF.

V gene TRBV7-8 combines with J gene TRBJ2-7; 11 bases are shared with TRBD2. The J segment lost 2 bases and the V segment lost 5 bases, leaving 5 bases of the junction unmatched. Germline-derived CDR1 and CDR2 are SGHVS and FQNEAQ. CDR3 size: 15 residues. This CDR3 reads CASSPGTSGAYEQYF. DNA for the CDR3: TGTGCCAGCAGCCCAGGGACTAGCGGCGCCTACGAGCAGTACTTC.

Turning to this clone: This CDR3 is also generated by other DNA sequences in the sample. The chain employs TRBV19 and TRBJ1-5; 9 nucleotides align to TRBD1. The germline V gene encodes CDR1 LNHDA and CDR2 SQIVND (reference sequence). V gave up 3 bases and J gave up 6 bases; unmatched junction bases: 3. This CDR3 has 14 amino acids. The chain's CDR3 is CASSITGGGQPQHF. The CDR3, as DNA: TGTGCCAGTAGTATTACAGGGGGCGGTCAGCCCCAGCATTTT.

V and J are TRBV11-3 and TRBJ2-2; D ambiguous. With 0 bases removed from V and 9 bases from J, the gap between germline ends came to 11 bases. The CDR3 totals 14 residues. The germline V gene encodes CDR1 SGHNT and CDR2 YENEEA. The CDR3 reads CASSLDSRPRELFF. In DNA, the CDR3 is TGTGCCAGCAGCTTAGATTCCCGCCCGAGGGAGCTGTTTTTT.

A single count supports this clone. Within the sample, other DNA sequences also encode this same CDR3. CDR3 DNA: TGTGCCAGCAGTTTAAGCCAGGCAAATCAGCCCCAGCATTTT. This codes for CASSLSQANQPQHF. The rearrangement joins TRBV27 to TRBJ1-5; D is uncertain. This CDR3 has 14 residues. CDR1 and CDR2 from the germline V gene are MNHEY and SMNVEV (reference sequence). V was clipped by 2 bases and J by 4 bases, with 9 bases between them.

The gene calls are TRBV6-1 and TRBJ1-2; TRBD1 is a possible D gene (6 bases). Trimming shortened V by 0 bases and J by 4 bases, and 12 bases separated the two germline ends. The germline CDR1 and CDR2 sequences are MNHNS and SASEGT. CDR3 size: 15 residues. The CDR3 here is CASSEAGGSGYGYTF. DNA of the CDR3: TGTGCCAGCAGTGAAGCGGGGGGCAGCGGCTATGGCTACACCTTC.

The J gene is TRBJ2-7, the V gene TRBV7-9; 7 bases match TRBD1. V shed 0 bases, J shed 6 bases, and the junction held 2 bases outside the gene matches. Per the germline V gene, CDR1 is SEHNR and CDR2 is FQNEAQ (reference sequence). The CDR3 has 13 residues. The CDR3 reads CASSLATGAEQYF. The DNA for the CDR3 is TGTGCCAGCAGCTTAGCTACAGGGGCCGAGCAGTACTTC.

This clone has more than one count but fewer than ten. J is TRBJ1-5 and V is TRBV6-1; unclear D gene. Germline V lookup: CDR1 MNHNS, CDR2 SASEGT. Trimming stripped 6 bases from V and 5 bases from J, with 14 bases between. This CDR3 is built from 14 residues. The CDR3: CASRDLGRDQPQHF. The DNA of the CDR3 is TGTGCCAGCAGGGATCTTGGGAGGGATCAGCCCCAGCATTTT.

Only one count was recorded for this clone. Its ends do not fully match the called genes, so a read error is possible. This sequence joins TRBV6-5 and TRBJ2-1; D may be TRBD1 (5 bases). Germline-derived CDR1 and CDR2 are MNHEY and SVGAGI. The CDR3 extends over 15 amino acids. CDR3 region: CASSTEAGLYHEQFF. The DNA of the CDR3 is TGTGCCAGCAGTACAGAGGCAGGGCTCTACCATGAGCAGTTCTTC.